Listed here are 32 T cell receptor beta chains from one sample, sequenced in a study of cytomegalovirus exposure and HLA in healthy donors. Amplification used 60 Vbeta primers and 13 Jbeta primers. The protocol was immunoSEQ multiplex PCR, while the TCRdb copy is restricted to in-frame clones and leaves out a portion. This table holds 100,000 to 150,000 clones, around 75% found once. Sequenced sample: PBMCs. Receptors originate from a woman aged 45-65 years in good health and CMV-seronegative.

This clone was recorded a few times. V is TRBV6-5 and J is TRBJ2-7; 12 bases are a match to TRBD2. Germline trimming cut 5 bases from V and 7 bases from J; bases unmatched to any gene: 9. Germline-derived CDR1 and CDR2 are MNHEY and SVGAGI. The CDR3 has 15 residues. The CDR3, as DNA: TGTGCCAGCAGTGTTGAGCTAGCGGGAGGGCAAGAGCAGTACTTC. Translation: CASSVELAGGQEQYF.

This clone was counted a single time. Relative to the germline gene, one junction end is altered; a read error may explain this. V usage is TRBV9 and J usage is TRBJ1-2; D may be TRBD1 (6 bases). The length of the CDR3 is 13 residues. The germline gives CDR1 SGDLS, CDR2 YYNGEE. The DNA of the CDR3 is TGTACCAGCAGCGTAGGACAGCTCTATGGCTACACCTTC. It is translated as CTSSVGQLYGYTF.

In the case of this clone: The sample holds other DNA sequences that translate to the same CDR3. The chain joins TRBV28 to TRBJ2-3; D is uncertain. CDR3 length: 13 amino acids. The V gene's germline CDR1 is MDHEN and CDR2 SYDVKM. Trimming pared 3 bases from V and 3 bases from J, leaving 7 bases between. CDR3 residues: CASSLPGTDTQYF. DNA of the CDR3: TGTGCCAGCAGTTTGCCGGGTACAGATACGCAGTATTTT.

This clone occurred once. The rearrangement uses TRBV5-4 and TRBJ1-1; tentatively, D is TRBD1 (5 bases). The length of the CDR3 is 14 residues. Per the germline V gene, CDR1 is SGHNT and CDR2 is YYREEE (reference sequence). V lost 3 bases to trimming and J lost 3 bases, with 12 bases between them. The CDR3 region has the DNA TGTGCCAGCAGCTCCGTTTGGGGGGACACTGAAGCTTTCTTT. Translated, it gives CASSSVWGDTEAFF.

The chain couples TRBV30 to TRBJ2-7; TRBD1 agrees at 9 bases. The CDR3 consists of 16 residues. The germline V gene has CDR1 GTSNPN and CDR2 SVGIG (reference sequence). V was clipped by 3 bases and J by 2 bases; unmatched bases: 11. The CDR3 region has the DNA TGTGCCTGGAGCCGAAAGCCGGGACAGGGTACCTACGAGCAGTACTTC. This codes for CAWSRKPGQGTYEQYF.

V is TRBV6-7 and J is TRBJ2-2; 8 nucleotides agree with TRBD2. TRBV6-7 is an ORF; its function is uncertain. The CDR3 sequence is 16 residues long. V dropped 6 bases and J dropped 6; count of bases not matched to a gene: 12. The CDR3 sequence: CASRPRGLAVAGELFF. As DNA, the CDR3 is TGTGCCAGCAGACCTCGCGGACTAGCCGTAGCCGGGGAGCTGTTTTTT.

This clone was detected only once. The V gene is TRBV12-5, the J gene TRBJ2-7, with D possibly being TRBD1 (5 bases). In germline, CDR1 is LGHNT, CDR2 FRNRAP. Trimming cost V 9 bases and J 0 bases, with 12 bases left between them. The CDR3 sequence is 13 residues long. CDR3 DNA sequence: TGTGCTAGCCCCCCGACAGTCTCCTACGAGCAGTACTTC. This gives the protein CASPPTVSYEQYF.

The chain recombines TRBV28 with TRBJ1-1; tentative D call: TRBD1 (6 bases). The CDR3 spans 12 residues. Germline V CDR1 and CDR2: MDHEN, SYDVKM. V lost 4 bases and J 8 bases, leaving 11 bases between the germline ends. The CDR3 loop reads CASSSGGPEAFF. The CDR3 DNA sequence: TGTGCCAGCAGTTCGGGGGGCCCAGAAGCTTTCTTT. Variable domain in full (rest from reference TRBV28 and TRBJ1-1): DVKVTQSSRYLVKRTGEKVFLECVQDMDHENMFWYRQDPGLGLRLIYFSYDVKMKEKGDIPEGYSVSREKKERFSLILESASTNQTSMYLCASSSGGPEAFFGQGTRLTVV.

V gene TRBV19 combines with J gene TRBJ2-1; TRBD1 matches 9 bases. The V and J ends lost 5 bases and 9 bases, in that order; junction bases with no gene match: 8. The CDR3 has 14 residues. Germline V lookup: CDR1 LNHDA, CDR2 SQIVND (reference sequence). The CDR3 region has the DNA TGTGCCAGTAGTGAGATGACAGGGGGGTCTGAGCAGTTCTTC. This encodes CASSEMTGGSEQFF.

This rearrangement joins TRBV19 to TRBJ2-1; 10 nucleotides align to TRBD1. From germline, CDR1 is LNHDA and CDR2 SQIVND (reference sequence). This CDR3 has 15 residues. V was pared by 3 bases and J by 5 bases, with 4 bases of the junction left unmatched. The CDR3: CASSIRDRGNNEQFF. The CDR3 DNA reads as TGTGCCAGTAGTATCCGGGACAGGGGAAACAATGAGCAGTTCTTC.

CDR3 nucleotides: TGTGCCAGCAGCTTTCGGTCAAAGCCAACAGGTTCCTGCTACGAGCAGTACTTC. Translated: CASSFRSKPTGSCYEQYF. The chain joins TRBV7-3 to TRBJ2-7, with a tentative D call TRBD1 (5 bases). Trimming took 3 bases from V and 3 from J, leaving 24 bases between them. Germline V CDR1 and CDR2: SGHTA, FQGTGA. CDR3 length: 18 amino acids.

The chain links TRBV11-2 to TRBJ1-3, with TRBD1 as a possible D gene (5 bases). Between the trimmed V and J ends, which lost 5 bases and 0 bases, there was a span of 17 bases. Germline values: CDR1 SGHAT, CDR2 FQNNGV. This CDR3 is 17 amino acids long. As DNA, the CDR3 is TGTGCCAGCAGCCGTCGGGGAGGGGTTAACTCTGGAAACACCATATATTTT. Protein sequence: CASSRRGGVNSGNTIYF.

The table lists this clone with a few counts. The V gene is TRBV9, the J gene TRBJ2-1, with D possibly TRBD2 on 5 matching bases. This CDR3 spans 16 amino acids. V shed 0 bases and J shed 3 bases, with 13 bases lying between them. Germline lookup yields CDR1 SGDLS and CDR2 YYNGEE. The CDR3 nucleotides are TGTGCCAGCAGCGTAGGGGATTCCGGGATCTACAATGAGCAGTTCTTC. Protein sequence: CASSVGDSGIYNEQFF.

V is TRBV20-1 and J is TRBJ1-1; D is possibly TRBD1 (6 bases). The CDR3 sequence is 11 residues long. With 3 bases removed from V and 9 bases from J, the gap between germline ends came to 11 bases. The germline CDR1 and CDR2 sequences are DFQATT and SNEGSKA (reference sequence). The CDR3 coding sequence is TGCAGTGCTAGCGAAGGGGGTCAAGCTTTCTTT. Amino acids: CSASEGGQAFF.

The chain employs TRBV28 and TRBJ1-2; weak D call: TRBD1 (5 bases). This CDR3 contains 15 residues. CDR1 and CDR2 from the germline V gene are MDHEN and SYDVKM. Trimming took 6 bases from V and 0 from J, leaving 14 bases between them. Here the CDR3 reads CASRPPDKSNYGYTF. As DNA, the CDR3 is TGTGCCAGCAGGCCCCCGGACAAATCTAACTATGGCTACACCTTC.

This clone has just one count. The genes are TRBV14 and TRBJ1-4; no clear D. Trimming took 3 bases from V and 0 from J, leaving 11 bases between them. This CDR3 contains 16 residues. CDR1 is SGHDN and CDR2 is FVKESK in the germline V gene. This chain's CDR3 is CASSQVRGATNEKLFF. The CDR3 nucleotides read TGTGCCAGCAGCCAGGTTCGGGGAGCAACTAATGAAAAACTGTTTTTT.

The chain is built from TRBV6-1 and TRBJ2-7, with D hard to call. V lost 7 bases to trimming and J lost 1 base, with 11 bases between them. The CDR3 is 13 residues long. CDR1 and CDR2 (germline): MNHNS, SASEGT. CDR3 bases: TGTGCCAGCATACGAGGCGATTCCTACGAGCAGTACTTC. Its protein product is CASIRGDSYEQYF.

V usage is TRBV28 and J usage is TRBJ1-3; D call uncertain. Trimming stripped 8 bases from V and 1 base from J, with 12 bases between. The germline V gene has CDR1 MDHEN and CDR2 SYDVKM. This CDR3 is built from 14 residues. The CDR3 bases are TGTGCCAGCGATCAGACGGGATCTGGAAACACCATATATTTT. As protein: CASDQTGSGNTIYF.

This clone has more than one count but fewer than ten. The chain is built from TRBV5-1 and TRBJ2-3; 7 bases are a match to TRBD2. The junction had 7 bases not matched to a gene; V was cut back by 0 bases and J by 3 bases. This CDR3 spans 16 amino acids. CDR1 SGHRS and CDR2 YFSETQ come from the germline V gene. CDR3 residues: CASSLAVTSRTDTQYF. The CDR3 coding sequence is TGCGCCAGCAGCTTGGCCGTGACTAGCCGAACAGATACGCAGTATTTT.

The CDR3 DNA follows: TGTGCCAGCAGCCGCGGCACTGAAGCTTTCTTT. Translating it yields CASSRGTEAFF. This sequence joins TRBV7-9 and TRBJ1-1, with D unresolved. This CDR3 contains 11 residues. The germline V gene encodes CDR1 SEHNR and CDR2 FQNEAQ (reference sequence). The ends were cut back, 5 bases at V and 4 bases at J, with 5 bases in the middle.

This clone was found once. The chain employs TRBV28 and TRBJ2-7; D is unclear. V lost 5 bases to trimming and J lost 0 bases, with 11 bases between them. Germline CDR1 is MDHEN and CDR2 is SYDVKM. This CDR3 is 14 amino acids long. The CDR3 loop is CASSAPGGSYEQYF. DNA for the CDR3: TGTGCCAGCAGTGCCCCAGGTGGCTCCTACGAGCAGTACTTC.

This clone was counted a single time. CDR3 residues: CASSQAYLLAGGPDTQYF. The CDR3, as DNA: TGTGCCAGCAGCCAAGCCTACCTACTAGCGGGAGGCCCAGATACGCAGTATTTT. The chain carries TRBV4-2 and TRBJ2-3; TRBD2 matches at 12 bases. The CDR3 runs to 18 residues. The V and J ends lost 1 base and 4 bases, in that order; junction bases with no gene match: 9. Germline CDR1 and CDR2: LGHNA and YNFKEQ.

The rearrangement links TRBV14 to TRBJ2-7; tentatively, D is TRBD2 (6 bases). Trimming removed 3 bases from V and 3 bases from J, with 15 bases in between. The CDR3 consists of 15 residues. Germline V gives CDR1 SGHDN, CDR2 FVKESK. For the CDR3, the DNA is TGTGCCAGCAGCCATGTGCGGGAAGACGTCTACGAGCAGTACTTC. As protein: CASSHVREDVYEQYF.

The chain's CDR3 is CASRELLATNTGELFF. As DNA, the CDR3 is TGTGCCAGCAGGGAACTGCTAGCGACTAACACCGGGGAGCTGTTTTTT. This chain links TRBV6-1 with TRBJ2-2, with D possibly being TRBD2 (6 bases). Trimming removed 6 bases from V and 2 bases from J, with 16 bases in between. Germline values: CDR1 MNHNS, CDR2 SASEGT. The CDR3 consists of 16 residues.

V gene TRBV6-4 combines with J gene TRBJ2-2; TRBD2 might be the D (5 bases). Germline V gene lookup returns CDR1 MRHNA and CDR2 SNTAGT. Trimming removed 3 bases at V and 3 bases at J, with 5 bases between. The CDR3 is made up of 13 amino acids. CDR3 region: CASSERDTGELFF. Here the CDR3 DNA reads TGTGCCAGCAGTGAGCGGGACACCGGGGAGCTGTTTTTT.

This clone was seen a single time. The CDR3 sequence is CSVVVSGAYEQYF. CDR3 bases: TGCAGCGTTGTCGTATCGGGAGCCTACGAGCAGTACTTC. The rearrangement links TRBV29-1 to TRBJ2-7, with a weak D call TRBD2 (6 bases). CDR3 length equals 13 residues. Trimming removed 4 bases from V and 2 bases from J, with 12 bases in between. From germline, CDR1 is SQVTM and CDR2 ANQGSEA.

V usage is TRBV5-1 and J usage is TRBJ1-5; no reliable D call. The V gene's germline CDR1 is SGHRS and CDR2 YFSETQ. This CDR3 comprises 15 residues. V was cut by 4 bases and J by 3 bases, with 14 bases left in between. CDR3 amino acids: CASSPDYSANQPQHF. Written as DNA, the CDR3 is TGCGCCAGCAGCCCGGACTACAGCGCCAATCAGCCCCAGCATTTT.

The rearrangement uses TRBV30 and TRBJ1-1, with D perhaps matching TRBD1 (6 bases). This CDR3 comprises 19 residues. Trimming removed 5 bases from V and 1 base from J, with 29 bases in between. Germline-derived CDR1 and CDR2 are GTSNPN and SVGIG (reference sequence). In nucleotides, the CDR3 is TGTGCCTGGGTCCCGATCGCGCAGGGGCGCGGACCCTCGAACACTGAAGCTTTCTTT. Its translation is CAWVPIAQGRGPSNTEAFF.

This chain links TRBV27 with TRBJ2-2; maybe TRBD1 (5 bases). Trimming pared 3 bases from V and 6 bases from J, leaving 8 bases between. CDR3 length equals 13 residues. Germline CDR1 and CDR2: MNHEY and SMNVEV (reference sequence). The CDR3 DNA is TGTGCCAGCAGTTTCAGGGTACCCGGGGAGCTGTTTTTT. Translating gives CASSFRVPGELFF.

The J gene is TRBJ2-3, the V gene TRBV2; 11 bases are a match to TRBD2. J was trimmed by 5 bases and V by 5 bases; bases with no gene match: 9. Germline V gene lookup returns CDR1 SNHLY and CDR2 FYNNEI. The CDR3 runs to 16 residues. The DNA for the CDR3 is TGTGCCAGCAGTATTTTAGCGGGAGGGCAGATAGATACGCAGTATTTT. It is translated as CASSILAGGQIDTQYF.

This sequence joins TRBV7-3 and TRBJ2-7, with a tentative D call TRBD2 (6 bases). Germline V gene lookup returns CDR1 SGHTA and CDR2 FQGTGA. The CDR3 covers 13 residues. V lost 5 bases and J lost 6, with 14 bases in between. The CDR3 here is CASSPYGGSEQYF. Written as DNA, the CDR3 is TGTGCCAGCAGCCCTTACGGAGGGAGCGAGCAGTACTTC.

The chain is built from TRBV6-5 and TRBJ2-2; D gene unclear. V dropped 2 bases and J dropped 3 bases, with 7 bases sitting between them. Germline assignment: CDR1 MNHEY and CDR2 SVGAGI. The CDR3 runs 14 residues. The CDR3 region is CASSYSRYTGELFF. The CDR3 coding sequence is TGTGCCAGCAGTTACAGCAGGTACACCGGGGAGCTGTTTTTT.